These T cell receptor beta chains were read from a single sample in a study of shared clonotypes between healthy human individuals. Profiling relied on immunoSEQ multiplex PCR, and the TCRdb table lists in-frame clones only, not all of them. Among around 600,000 clones, 95% to 98% were seen once, and the ten largest hold less than 0.35%. The sequencing input was naive CD8+ T cells sorted from blood. These receptors were obtained from a man aged 30 to 45 in good health. CDR3s include the opening cysteine and the closing phenylalanine or tryptophan. The D gene is left open where the match is weak. Expanded clones get a size class; other rows say once, few or many, or leave the size out.

CDR3aa: CASSLGGPPHGYTF
CDR3nt: TGTGCCAGCAGCTTAGGAGGGCCTCCACATGGCTACACCTTC
d_gene: -
abundance: -
v_gene: TRBV7-8
j_gene: TRBJ1-2

CDR3aa: CASSLTQTYEQYF
CDR3nt: TGTGCCAGCAGCTTGACGCAGACCTACGAGCAGTACTTC
d_gene: -
abundance: -
v_gene: TRBV5-6
j_gene: TRBJ2-7

CDR3aa: CASSLRSGGYQETQYF
CDR3nt: TGTGCCAGCAGCTTAAGGAGTGGGGGCTACCAAGAGACCCAGTACTTC
d_gene: -
abundance: -
v_gene: TRBV11-2
j_gene: TRBJ2-5

CDR3aa: CASSFAALVGSGETQYF
CDR3nt: TGTGCCAGCAGCTTCGCGGCCCTTGTGGGCTCGGGTGAGACCCAGTACTTC
d_gene: -
abundance: -
v_gene: TRBV5-5
j_gene: TRBJ2-5

CDR3aa: CASSQGLSYEQYF
CDR3nt: TGTGCCAGCAGCCAGGGGTTATCCTACGAGCAGTACTTC
d_gene: -
abundance: once
v_gene: TRBV27
j_gene: TRBJ2-7

CDR3aa: CASSYGTTGELFF
CDR3nt: TGTGCCAGCAGTTATGGTACCACCGGGGAGCTGTTTTTT
d_gene: -
abundance: -
v_gene: TRBV27
j_gene: TRBJ2-2

CDR3aa: CAWSEGTGGYSYNEQFF
CDR3nt: TGTGCCTGGAGTGAGGGGACAGGGGGATACTCCTACAATGAGCAGTTCTTC
d_gene: TRBD1
abundance: -
v_gene: TRBV30
j_gene: TRBJ2-1

CDR3aa: CATSAGGNTIYF
CDR3nt: TGTGCCACCTCCGCAGGAGGAAACACCATATATTTT
d_gene: -
abundance: -
v_gene: TRBV28
j_gene: TRBJ1-3

CDR3aa: CASSVGAAGGKYEQYF
CDR3nt: TGTGCCAGCAGCGTAGGGGCAGCGGGAGGAAAGTACGAGCAGTACTTC
d_gene: TRBD2
abundance: -
v_gene: TRBV9
j_gene: TRBJ2-7

CDR3aa: CASSPPRYEQYF
CDR3nt: TGCGCCAGCAGCCCACCGAGATACGAGCAGTACTTC
d_gene: -
abundance: -
v_gene: TRBV23-1
j_gene: TRBJ2-7

CDR3aa: CASDPRGGLDEQYF
CDR3nt: TGTGCCAGCGACCCGCGAGGGGGATTGGACGAGCAGTACTTC
d_gene: -
abundance: -
v_gene: TRBV28
j_gene: TRBJ2-7

CDR3aa: CASSQERQGGNEQYF
CDR3nt: TGCGCCAGCAGCCAAGAACGACAGGGAGGTAACGAGCAGTACTTC
d_gene: -
abundance: -
v_gene: TRBV4-1
j_gene: TRBJ2-7

CDR3aa: CASAPARGSDEQYF
CDR3nt: TGTGCCAGCGCCCCGGCAAGGGGTTCGGACGAGCAGTACTTC
d_gene: -
abundance: -
v_gene: TRBV2
j_gene: TRBJ2-7

CDR3aa: CASSLQTSAYEQYF
CDR3nt: TGTGCCAGCAGCCTGCAGACTAGCGCCTACGAGCAGTACTTC
d_gene: TRBD2
abundance: -
v_gene: TRBV25-1
j_gene: TRBJ2-7

CDR3aa: CASSLSRQYNEQFF
CDR3nt: TGTGCCAGCAGTTTATCTCGGCAGTACAATGAGCAGTTCTTC
d_gene: -
abundance: once
v_gene: TRBV27
j_gene: TRBJ2-1

CDR3aa: CASSNWEAVTHTDTQYF
CDR3nt: TGTGCCAGCAGCAATTGGGAAGCGGTTACACACACAGATACGCAGTATTTT
d_gene: -
abundance: once
v_gene: TRBV9
j_gene: TRBJ2-3

CDR3aa: CASSPRGSTDTQYF
CDR3nt: TGTGCCAGCAGCCCCCGGGGGAGCACAGATACGCAGTATTTT
d_gene: -
abundance: -
v_gene: TRBV9
j_gene: TRBJ2-3

CDR3aa: CAWSRSYGYTF
CDR3nt: TGTGCCTGGAGTCGCAGCTATGGCTACACCTTC
d_gene: -
abundance: few
v_gene: TRBV30
j_gene: TRBJ1-2

CDR3aa: CASSGGTTGEQYF
CDR3nt: TGTGCCAGCAGCGGCGGGACCACCGGCGAGCAGTACTTC
d_gene: -
abundance: -
v_gene: TRBV9
j_gene: TRBJ2-7

CDR3aa: CASSTRDRSYEQYF
CDR3nt: TGTGCCAGCAGCACAAGGGACCGGTCCTACGAGCAGTACTTC
d_gene: -
abundance: -
v_gene: TRBV13
j_gene: TRBJ2-7

CDR3aa: CASSLPGTSGMSSYNEQFF
CDR3nt: TGCGCCAGCAGCTTACCAGGGACTAGCGGGATGAGCTCCTACAATGAGCAGTTCTTC
d_gene: TRBD2
abundance: -
v_gene: TRBV5-1
j_gene: TRBJ2-1

CDR3aa: CASSQDGGRNEQFF
CDR3nt: TGCGCCAGCAGCCAAGATGGGGGACGCAATGAGCAGTTCTTC
d_gene: -
abundance: -
v_gene: TRBV4-3
j_gene: TRBJ2-1

CDR3aa: CASSFGTGYEQYF
CDR3nt: TGTGCCAGCAGTTTTGGGACAGGCTACGAGCAGTACTTC
d_gene: TRBD1
abundance: -
v_gene: TRBV27
j_gene: TRBJ2-7

CDR3aa: CVRSPRTSGDNEQFF
CDR3nt: TGTGTCAGAAGCCCCCGGACTAGCGGGGACAATGAGCAGTTCTTC
d_gene: -
abundance: -
v_gene: TRBV7-5
j_gene: TRBJ2-1

CDR3aa: CASSQAVGGRVYEQYF
CDR3nt: TGCGCCAGCAGCCAAGCGGTAGGCGGGAGAGTGTACGAGCAGTACTTC
d_gene: TRBD2
abundance: -
v_gene: TRBV4-1
j_gene: TRBJ2-7

CDR3aa: CAWSRPGFSSSYNEQFF
CDR3nt: TGTGCCTGGAGCCGACCAGGGTTCTCGAGTTCCTACAATGAGCAGTTCTTC
d_gene: -
abundance: -
v_gene: TRBV30
j_gene: TRBJ2-1

CDR3aa: CASSQGTGREPLF
CDR3nt: TGTGCCAGCAGCCAGGGTACAGGCCGAGAACCCCTATTT
d_gene: -
abundance: -
v_gene: TRBV4-2
j_gene: TRBJ1-1

CDR3aa: CATSRGGDGRTNNEQFF
CDR3nt: TGTGCCACCAGCAGAGGGGGTGACGGGAGGACGAACAATGAGCAGTTCTTC
d_gene: TRBD2
abundance: -
v_gene: TRBV15
j_gene: TRBJ2-1

CDR3aa: CASSPGLSSEQYF
CDR3nt: TGTGCCAGCAGCCCCGGTCTCTCCTCCGAGCAGTACTTC
d_gene: -
abundance: -
v_gene: TRBV7-7
j_gene: TRBJ2-7

CDR3aa: CASSLASGRGTGELFF
CDR3nt: TGTGCCAGCAGCTTAGCGAGCGGGAGGGGGACCGGGGAGCTGTTTTTT
d_gene: TRBD2
abundance: -
v_gene: TRBV11-2
j_gene: TRBJ2-2

CDR3aa: CASSQDPGPTYEQYF
CDR3nt: TGCGCCAGCAGCCAGGACCCCGGGCCAACCTACGAGCAGTACTTC
d_gene: -
abundance: -
v_gene: TRBV4-3
j_gene: TRBJ2-7

CDR3aa: CAISERAPYGYTF
CDR3nt: TGTGCCATCAGTGAGCGGGCTCCCTATGGCTACACCTTC
d_gene: -
abundance: -
v_gene: TRBV10-3
j_gene: TRBJ1-2

CDR3aa: CASSSQGETQYF
CDR3nt: TGTGCCAGCAGTTCCCAGGGAGAGACCCAGTACTTC
d_gene: -
abundance: -
v_gene: TRBV6-5
j_gene: TRBJ2-5

CDR3aa: CASSSRGTGIWGGTEAFF
CDR3nt: TGTGCCAGCAGCTCCAGAGGGACAGGGATTTGGGGGGGCACTGAAGCTTTCTTT
d_gene: TRBD1
abundance: once
v_gene: TRBV7-9
j_gene: TRBJ1-1

CDR3aa: CASSETREVGSLYEQYF
CDR3nt: TGTGCCAGCAGTGAAACCCGCGAAGTAGGTTCGCTGTATGAGCAGTACTTC
d_gene: -
abundance: -
v_gene: TRBV27
j_gene: TRBJ2-7

CDR3aa: CASSLSSGSSYNEQFF
CDR3nt: TGTGCCAGCAGCTTAAGTAGCGGGAGCTCCTACAATGAGCAGTTCTTC
d_gene: TRBD2
abundance: -
v_gene: TRBV7-8
j_gene: TRBJ2-1

CDR3aa: CASSLVAGPGSGNTIYF
CDR3nt: TGTGCCAGCAGCTTAGTGGCAGGGCCAGGCTCTGGAAACACCATATATTTT
d_gene: -
abundance: -
v_gene: TRBV7-2
j_gene: TRBJ1-3

CDR3aa: CASSLAATYEQYF
CDR3nt: TGCGCCAGCAGCTTGGCGGCCACCTACGAGCAGTACTTC
d_gene: -
abundance: -
v_gene: TRBV5-1
j_gene: TRBJ2-7

CDR3aa: CASSLESQETQYF
CDR3nt: TGCGCCAGCAGCTTGGAATCCCAAGAGACCCAGTACTTC
d_gene: -
abundance: -
v_gene: TRBV5-1
j_gene: TRBJ2-5

CDR3aa: CATSRDRQGAYEQYF
CDR3nt: TGTGCCACCAGCAGAGATCGGCAGGGGGCCTACGAGCAGTACTTC
d_gene: TRBD1
abundance: -
v_gene: TRBV15
j_gene: TRBJ2-7

CDR3aa: CSVMETSLRTGELFF
CDR3nt: TGCAGCGTTATGGAGACTAGCTTACGGACCGGGGAGCTGTTTTTT
d_gene: TRBD2
abundance: -
v_gene: TRBV29-1
j_gene: TRBJ2-2

CDR3aa: CASSERGALFF
CDR3nt: TGTGCCAGCAGTGAAAGAGGGGCACTGTTCTTC
d_gene: -
abundance: -
v_gene: TRBV27
j_gene: TRBJ2-1

CDR3aa: CASSSDRGGGYTF
CDR3nt: TGTGCCAGCAGCAGTGACAGGGGAGGTGGCTACACCTTC
d_gene: TRBD1
abundance: -
v_gene: TRBV27
j_gene: TRBJ1-2

CDR3aa: CASSQDGGVRSTDTQYF
CDR3nt: TGCGCCAGCAGCCAAGATGGGGGGGTGAGGAGTACAGATACGCAGTATTTT
d_gene: TRBD2
abundance: -
v_gene: TRBV4-3
j_gene: TRBJ2-3

CDR3aa: CASSHGQGSEAFF
CDR3nt: TGTGCCAGCAGTCACGGACAGGGGAGTGAAGCTTTCTTT
d_gene: TRBD1
abundance: -
v_gene: TRBV28
j_gene: TRBJ1-1

CDR3aa: CASSLGGSYNEQFF
CDR3nt: TGTGCCAGTAGTCTCGGTGGATCCTACAATGAGCAGTTCTTC
d_gene: -
abundance: -
v_gene: TRBV19
j_gene: TRBJ2-1

CDR3aa: CATKLTNAGLERETQYF
CDR3nt: TGCGCCACTAAGTTGACGAACGCAGGACTAGAGCGAGAGACCCAGTACTTC
d_gene: TRBD2
abundance: -
v_gene: TRBV5-1
j_gene: TRBJ2-5

CDR3aa: CASSPPVLAQSTDTQYF
CDR3nt: TGTGCCAGCAGCCCACCCGTCCTAGCGCAAAGCACAGATACGCAGTATTTT
d_gene: -
abundance: -
v_gene: TRBV7-9
j_gene: TRBJ2-3

CDR3aa: CASSYILNYGYTF
CDR3nt: TGTGCCAGCAGTTACATTCTAAACTATGGCTACACCTTC
d_gene: -
abundance: -
v_gene: TRBV25-1
j_gene: TRBJ1-2

CDR3aa: CASSDVVSGFYEQYF
CDR3nt: TGTGCCAGCAGTGATGTGGTGTCAGGGTTCTACGAGCAGTACTTC
d_gene: -
abundance: -
v_gene: TRBV2
j_gene: TRBJ2-7

CDR3aa: CASRREGGYTEAFF
CDR3nt: TGTGCCAGCAGAAGGGAAGGGGGCTACACTGAAGCTTTCTTT
d_gene: TRBD1
abundance: -
v_gene: TRBV7-9
j_gene: TRBJ1-1

CDR3aa: CASSPPSYLWEQYF
CDR3nt: TGTGCCAGCTCACCACCTTCGTACCTTTGGGAGCAGTACTTC
d_gene: -
abundance: -
v_gene: TRBV18
j_gene: TRBJ2-7

CDR3aa: CASSLNRDLTYEQYF
CDR3nt: TGTGCCAGCAGCCTAAACAGGGATCTAACCTACGAGCAGTACTTC
d_gene: -
abundance: -
v_gene: TRBV7-9
j_gene: TRBJ2-7

CDR3aa: CASGLAGTGETGELFF
CDR3nt: TGTGCTAGTGGCCTCGCAGGGACAGGGGAAACCGGGGAGCTGTTTTTT
d_gene: TRBD1
abundance: -
v_gene: TRBV12-5
j_gene: TRBJ2-2

CDR3aa: CASSTGAGLPTDTQYF
CDR3nt: TGTGCCAGCAGCACCGGAGCGGGGCTTCCCACAGATACGCAGTATTTT
d_gene: TRBD2
abundance: -
v_gene: TRBV9
j_gene: TRBJ2-3